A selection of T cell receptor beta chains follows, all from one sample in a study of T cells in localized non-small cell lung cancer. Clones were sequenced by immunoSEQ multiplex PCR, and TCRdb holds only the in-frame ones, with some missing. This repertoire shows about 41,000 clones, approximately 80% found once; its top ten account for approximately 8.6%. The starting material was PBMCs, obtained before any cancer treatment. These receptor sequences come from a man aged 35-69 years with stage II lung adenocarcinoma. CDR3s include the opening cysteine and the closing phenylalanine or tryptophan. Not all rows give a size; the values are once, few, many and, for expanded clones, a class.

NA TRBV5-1 CASSLGGPLRVTGELFF
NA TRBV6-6 CASSYGSHSNQPQHF
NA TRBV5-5 CASSLGFWGYSGNTIYF
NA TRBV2 CASSEARVFGEQFF
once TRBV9 CASSLGLAGLEETQYF
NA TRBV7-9 CASSLDSTPEAFF
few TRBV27 CASSLGRQRDTQYF
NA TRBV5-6 CASSLVSWNSEQYF
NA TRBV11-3 CASICGVPGEQYF
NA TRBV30 CAWSPGTANTDTQYF
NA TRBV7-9 CASSSPGQKETQYF
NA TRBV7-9 CASSLTGGGRGAEQFF
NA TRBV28 CASSPREAYNSPLHF
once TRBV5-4 CASSFRGLVTQYF
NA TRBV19 CASSPHRDRGNNEQFF
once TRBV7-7 CASSPGLRGTQYF
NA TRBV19 CASSNRDPHIGELFF
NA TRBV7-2 CASSLAPSGGAIEQFF
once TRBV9 CASSAFFGSYNEQFF
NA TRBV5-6 CASSLDGGTGRSNYGYTF
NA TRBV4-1 CASSRRLSGVGNEQFF
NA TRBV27 CASSSPLEDTQYF
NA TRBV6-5 CASSSGGQWATDTQYF
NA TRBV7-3 CASSPGTSGGQYF
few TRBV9 CASSVAPDRDRGYTF
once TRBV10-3 CAISEPWTGSTDTQYF
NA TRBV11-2 CASSSLQGLNEQFF
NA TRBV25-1 CASSGGLSTEAFF
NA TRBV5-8 CASSLGHTGAETQYF
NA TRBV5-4 CASSSGLAGYNEQFF
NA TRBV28 CAIRGIAYEQYF
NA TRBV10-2 CASSGQGNTEAFF
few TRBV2 CASSGGQSYEQYF
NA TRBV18 CASSLSSGANVLTF